This T cell receptor (beta chain) was captured by sequencing in a study of blood T cell repertoires in COVID-19. The wider study: There were acute and convalescent COVID-19 samples, and they came from the United States, Italy and Spain. Sample material is recorded as cDNA or gDNA derived from T cells, B-cell-depleted T cells, or PBMCs.

This clone was detected only once. Using immunoSEQ multiplex PCR, the repertoire was profiled, and TCRdb retains in-frame clones only, with some absent. This table holds 250,000 to 400,000 clones, roughly 90% found once. During active infection, Seattle patients enrolled and were then monitored through disease. V gave up 0 bases and J gave up 4 bases, with 5 bases separating them. Germline V gene lookup returns CDR1 SGHRS and CDR2 YFSETQ. There are 13 residues in the CDR3. Sequencing used peripheral blood. This clonotype was obtained from a woman in her 30s with COVID-19, enrolled during active disease. The chain employs TRBV5-1 and TRBJ2-1, with D unresolved. The chain's CDR3 is CASSLDIYNEQFF. The DNA for the CDR3 is TGCGCCAGCAGCTTGGACATTTACAATGAGCAGTTCTTC.